The 16 T cell receptor beta chains presented below share a single source sample, sequenced in a study of blood T cell repertoires in COVID-19. Some clones are missing from TCRdb's copy, which holds only in-frame ones; the method was immunoSEQ multiplex PCR. The data show 200,000 to 250,000 clones, 65% to 85% seen once. Sequencing used PBMCs or T cells enriched from blood (not recorded which). The receptor source for this set is a woman aged 35 to 49 with acute COVID-19.

This clone came up once. The genes are TRBV9 and TRBJ2-1; the D is unclear. V was clipped by 0 bases and J by 9 bases, with 7 bases between them. Germline assignment: CDR1 SGDLS and CDR2 YYNGEE. The CDR3 extends over 12 amino acids. The CDR3 bases are TGTGCCAGCAGCGTAGGAGGTGGTGAGCAGTTCTTC. Amino acids: CASSVGGGEQFF.

The CDR3 DNA reads as TGTGCCAGCAGCCAGGGGACAGGGGACTCCTACGAGCAGTACTTC. Its translation is CASSQGTGDSYEQYF. V and J are TRBV4-2 and TRBJ2-7, with 10 nucleotides matching TRBD1. V gave up 3 bases and J gave up 0 bases; unmatched junction bases: 2. This CDR3 is built from 15 residues. Germline CDR1 and CDR2: LGHNA and YNFKEQ.

The rearrangement uses TRBV11-3 and TRBJ2-3, with 10 bases identical to TRBD2. The CDR3 is made up of 16 amino acids. CDR1 and CDR2 (germline): SGHNT, YENEEA. With 3 bases clipped from V and 6 bases from J, the junction kept 9 bases outside the gene matches. CDR3 protein: CASSFRSGGALDTQYF. DNA for the CDR3: TGTGCCAGCAGCTTCCGAAGCGGGGGGGCCTTGGATACGCAGTATTTT.

This rearrangement joins TRBV30 to TRBJ2-3; D is unresolved. The CDR3 runs to 15 residues. Germline V gene sequence: CDR1 GTSNPN, CDR2 SVGIG (reference sequence). V lost 2 bases and J 2 bases, leaving 14 bases between the germline ends. CDR3: CAWSYSPVPTDTQYF. As DNA, the CDR3 is TGTGCCTGGAGTTATAGCCCAGTGCCCACAGATACGCAGTATTTT.

The rearrangement links TRBV12-3 or TRBV12-4 to TRBJ1-2; D remains unclear. This CDR3 is built from 13 residues. V lost 3 bases to trimming and J lost 4 bases, with 9 bases between them. The CDR3 nucleotides read TGTGCCAGCAGTTTGTTCCGGGGCTATGGCTACACCTTC. Translated: CASSLFRGYGYTF.

The chain combines TRBV9 with TRBJ2-1; a possible D gene is TRBD2 (5 bases). V shed 0 bases and J shed 9 bases, with 13 bases lying between them. Germline CDR1 SGDLS, CDR2 YYNGEE. This CDR3 has 14 residues. As DNA, the CDR3 is TGTGCCAGCAGCGTAGTGGTAGCACTAGGTGAGCAGTTCTTC. This translates into CASSVVVALGEQFF.

The DNA for the CDR3 is TGTGCCAGCAGCTTAGTAGTCGGGATGATCACCATTAAACAGACCCAGTACTTC. Its protein product is CASSLVVGMITIKQTQYF. The chain carries TRBV7-9 and TRBJ2-5; a possible D gene is TRBD2 (5 bases). This CDR3 is built from 18 residues. V lost 1 base and J 6 bases, leaving 24 bases between the germline ends. Germline V gene sequence: CDR1 SEHNR, CDR2 FQNEAQ (reference sequence).

This CDR3 reads CASGRDSYEQYF. Written as DNA, the CDR3 is TGTGCCTCCGGGAGGGACTCCTACGAGCAGTACTTC. V usage is TRBV28 and J usage is TRBJ2-7, with 8 bases matching TRBD2. Germline trimming cut 11 bases from V and 0 bases from J; bases unmatched to any gene: 3. Germline CDR1 and CDR2: MDHEN and SYDVKM. This CDR3 comprises 12 residues.

The chain couples TRBV23-1 to TRBJ2-5; TRBD2 aligns across 9 bases. TRBV23-1 is identified as an open reading frame with a role that is uncertain. Trimming removed 3 bases from V and 4 bases from J; junction bases left unmatched: 9. This CDR3 is 16 amino acids long. The DNA for the CDR3 is TGCGCCAGCAGTCAGGGGGGTAGCGGGAGTCCAGAGACCCAGTACTTC. As protein: CASSQGGSGSPETQYF.

This clone turned up a few times. V and J are TRBV30 and TRBJ1-3, with no clear D. This CDR3 has 13 residues. CDR1 and CDR2 from the germline V gene are GTSNPN and SVGIG (reference sequence). Trimming removed 4 bases at V and 0 bases at J, with 7 bases between. CDR3 nucleotide sequence: TGTGCCTGGACAGTGAACTCTGGAAACACCATATATTTT. It codes for CAWTVNSGNTIYF.

The chain combines TRBV6-2 or TRBV6-3 with TRBJ2-7, with a possible D match to TRBD1 (5 bases). In germline, CDR1 is MNHEY, CDR2 SVGEGT. This CDR3 is 11 amino acids long. The V end was cut by 5 bases, the J end by 6 bases, with 8 bases between. CDR3: CASSQGSEQYF. For the CDR3, the DNA is TGTGCCAGCAGTCAGGGTTCCGAGCAGTACTTC.

The chain carries TRBV5-1 and TRBJ1-3; TRBD1 is a possible D gene (5 bases). The CDR3 loop spans 16 amino acids. V lost 0 bases to trimming and J lost 2 bases, with 12 bases between them. Germline V gene sequence: CDR1 SGHRS, CDR2 YFSETQ. The CDR3 reads CASSLAGRQTGNTIYF. Here the CDR3 DNA reads TGCGCCAGCAGCTTGGCCGGCAGACAGACTGGAAACACCATATATTTT.

The rearrangement links TRBV11-1 to TRBJ1-2; a possible D gene is TRBD1 (6 bases). This CDR3 region has 16 residues. V shed 5 bases and J shed 0 bases, with 16 bases lying between them. The V gene's germline CDR1 is SGHAT and CDR2 FQDESV (reference sequence). This chain's CDR3 is CASSPRQARANYGYTF. The CDR3 DNA follows: TGTGCCAGCAGCCCTCGACAGGCGAGAGCTAACTATGGCTACACCTTC.

The genes are TRBV7-8 and TRBJ2-1, with 7 bases aligning to TRBD1. Germline CDR1 reads SGHVS; CDR2 reads FQNEAQ. V was clipped by 5 bases and J by 4 bases; unmatched bases: 8. The length of the CDR3 is 15 residues. The CDR3: CASSPPVDRYNEQFF. As DNA, the CDR3 is TGTGCCAGCAGCCCACCCGTGGACAGGTACAATGAGCAGTTCTTC.

The sample holds one count of this clone. The genes are TRBV7-9 and TRBJ1-2; D gene uncertain. Trimming removed 1 base at V and 8 bases at J, with 17 bases between. The CDR3 sequence is 15 residues long. The germline V gene has CDR1 SEHNR and CDR2 FQNEAQ (reference sequence). This CDR3 reads CASSLDREGTRGYTF. The DNA of the CDR3 is TGTGCCAGCAGCTTAGATCGGGAGGGAACGAGGGGCTACACCTTC.

The chain joins TRBV6-1 to TRBJ2-7; maybe TRBD1 (7 bases). Trimming cost V 4 bases and J 1 base, with 23 bases left between them. The CDR3 totals 18 residues. Looked up from germline, CDR1 is MNHNS and CDR2 is SASEGT. CDR3 sequence (DNA): TGTGCCAGCAGTGTAAACCGGCTAGCGACAGGGCATTCCTACGAGCAGTACTTC. It yields the protein CASSVNRLATGHSYEQYF.